What follows are 3 T cell receptor beta chains derived from one specimen sequenced in a study of beta chain features in type 1 diabetes. Study results and limitations: All four CD4+ subsets from Type 1 diabetes patients carried moderately but significantly shorter TCRB CDR3s.

Investigators reverse transcribed all isolated RNA, so they sequenced expressed TCRB transcripts. Some clones are missing from TCRdb's copy, which holds only in-frame ones; the method was immunoSEQ multiplex PCR. The data show fewer than 300,000 clones, about a tenth seen once. Which antigens these TCRs recognize remains unknown. The sequenced sample consisted of naive CD4+ T cells from blood. The receptors here all came from a man younger than 45 with type 1 diabetes.

The rearrangement links TRBV29-1 to TRBJ2-3, with D possibly TRBD2 on 5 matching bases. Looked up from germline, CDR1 is SQVTM and CDR2 is ANQGSEA. V was clipped by 4 bases and J by 2 bases, with 13 bases between them. The CDR3 covers 14 residues. CDR3 DNA: TGCAGCGTTGGAGAGGGCAGCCCCACAGATACGCAGTATTTT. Translating it yields CSVGEGSPTDTQYF.

This clone was counted only a few times. CDR3: CASSAGGGNTEAFF. The CDR3 DNA reads as TGTGCCAGCAGCGCCGGTGGTGGGAACACTGAAGCTTTCTTT. The chain is built from TRBV7-3 and TRBJ1-1; D is uncertain. The CDR3 contains 14 residues. V gave up 5 bases and J gave up 1 base, with 11 bases separating them. Germline CDR1 and CDR2: SGHTA and FQGTGA.

This clone was seen only a few times. The chain employs TRBV5-1 and TRBJ2-5, with a weak D call TRBD2 (5 bases). The germline gives CDR1 SGHRS, CDR2 YFSETQ. The CDR3 has 14 residues. The V end lost 1 base, the J end lost 2 bases, and 9 bases lay between the germline ends. The DNA for the CDR3 is TGCGCCAGCAGCTTGATGGGAGTACAAGAGACCCAGTACTTC. Its translation is CASSLMGVQETQYF.